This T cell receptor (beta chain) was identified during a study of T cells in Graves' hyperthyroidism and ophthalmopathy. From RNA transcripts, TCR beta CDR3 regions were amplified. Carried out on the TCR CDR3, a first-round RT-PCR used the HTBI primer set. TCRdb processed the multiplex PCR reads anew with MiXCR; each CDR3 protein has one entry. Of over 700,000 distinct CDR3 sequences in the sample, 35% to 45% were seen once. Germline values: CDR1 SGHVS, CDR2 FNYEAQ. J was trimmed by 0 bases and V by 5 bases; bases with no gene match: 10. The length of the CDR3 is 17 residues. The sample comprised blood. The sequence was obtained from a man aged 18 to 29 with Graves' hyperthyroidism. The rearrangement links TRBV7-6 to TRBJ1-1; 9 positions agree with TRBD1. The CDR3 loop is CASSPGGQGTMNTEAFF. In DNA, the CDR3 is TGTGCCAGCAGCCCGGGGGGACAGGGTACAATGAACACTGAAGCTTTCTTT.